This T cell receptor beta chain was captured by sequencing in a study of OX40 agonist ivuxolimab in advanced cancers. Study-wide context: Hepatocellular carcinoma, melanoma, renal cell or head and neck cancer affected the dose-escalation patients.

This CDR3 is built from 16 residues. J gave up 8 bases and V 6 bases, and 15 bases lay outside the gene matches. CDR1 and CDR2 from the germline V gene are SGHRS and YFSETQ. This table comes from immunoSEQ multiplex PCR, and its TCRdb copy is limited to in-frame clones, with some not included. The data show roughly 56,000 clones, roughly 84% seen once. This receptor was taken from an adult with an advanced solid tumor such as melanoma, head and neck, liver or kidney cancer. The chain joins TRBV5-1 to TRBJ2-2; 8 bases are shared with TRBD1. The sequences come from CD4+ or CD8+ T cells sorted from blood, collected in a trial of the OX40 agonist ivuxolimab. The CDR3 loop reads CASTERLGQDTGELFF. The CDR3 bases are TGCGCCAGCACCGAACGACTGGGACAGGATACTGGGGAGCTGTTTTTT.